This TCR beta chain was captured in a study of T cell clonotyping in hematopoietic cell transplantation. Study details: Pretransplant recipient samples were taken after cytoreduction.

Points from the study as a whole: No sorting was done, leaving CD4 and CD8 contributions mixed.

TCRdb's copy holds only in-frame clones and misses some; the assay was immunoSEQ multiplex PCR. The repertoire holds roughly 48,000 clones, with about four fifths as singletons. CDR1 and CDR2 from the germline V gene are SGHVS and FQNEAQ. The CDR3 sequence is 15 residues long. The V and J ends lost 5 bases and 7 bases, in that order; junction bases with no gene match: 7. This clone was recorded only once. Its antigen is unidentified. This sample's time point: recipient sample about 28 days before transplant, after cytoreduction. This specimen was peripheral blood mononuclear cells, taken before stem cell transplant. The chain carries TRBV7-8 and TRBJ2-2; the match to TRBD1 covers 10 bases. The clonotype was recovered from a man aged 60 to 69 with myelodysplastic syndrome. Some clones in this sample may be carry-over from other donors' samples. In DNA form, the CDR3 reads TGTGCCAGCAGCCCCGGGACAGGGGATGTCGGGGAGCTGTTTTTT. Its translation is CASSPGTGDVGELFF.